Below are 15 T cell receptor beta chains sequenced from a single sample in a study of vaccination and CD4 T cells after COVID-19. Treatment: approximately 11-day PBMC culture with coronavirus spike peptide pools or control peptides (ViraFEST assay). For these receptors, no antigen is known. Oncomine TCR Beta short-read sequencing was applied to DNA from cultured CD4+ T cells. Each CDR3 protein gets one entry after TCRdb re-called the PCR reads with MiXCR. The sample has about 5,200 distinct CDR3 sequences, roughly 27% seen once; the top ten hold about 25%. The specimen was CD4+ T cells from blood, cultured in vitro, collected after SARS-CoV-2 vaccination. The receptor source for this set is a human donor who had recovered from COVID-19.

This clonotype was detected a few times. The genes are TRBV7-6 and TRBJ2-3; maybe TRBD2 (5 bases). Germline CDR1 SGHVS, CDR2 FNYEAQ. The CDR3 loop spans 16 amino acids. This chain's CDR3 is CAREARRLCDTDTQYF. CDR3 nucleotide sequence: TGTGCTAGAGAAGCGAGGAGGCTCTGTGACACAGATACGCAGTATTTT.

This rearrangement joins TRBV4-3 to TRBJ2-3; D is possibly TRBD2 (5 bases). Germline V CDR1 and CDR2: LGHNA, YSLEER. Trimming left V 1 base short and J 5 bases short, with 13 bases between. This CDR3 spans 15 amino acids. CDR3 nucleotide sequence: TGCGCCAGCAGCCAAGGGTTTAAGGCGGGAGATACGCAGTATTTT. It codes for CASSQGFKAGDTQYF.

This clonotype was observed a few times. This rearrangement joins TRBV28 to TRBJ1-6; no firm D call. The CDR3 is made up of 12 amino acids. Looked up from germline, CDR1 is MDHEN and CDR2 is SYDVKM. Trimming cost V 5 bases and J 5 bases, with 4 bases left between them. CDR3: CASSADNSPLHF. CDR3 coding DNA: TGTGCCAGCAGTGCCGATAATTCACCCCTCCACTTT.

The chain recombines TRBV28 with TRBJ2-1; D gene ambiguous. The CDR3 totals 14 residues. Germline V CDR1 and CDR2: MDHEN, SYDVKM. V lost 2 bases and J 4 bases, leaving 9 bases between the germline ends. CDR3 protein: CASSLRLVYNEQFF. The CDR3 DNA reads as TGTGCCAGCAGTTTAAGGCTAGTTTACAATGAGCAGTTCTTC.

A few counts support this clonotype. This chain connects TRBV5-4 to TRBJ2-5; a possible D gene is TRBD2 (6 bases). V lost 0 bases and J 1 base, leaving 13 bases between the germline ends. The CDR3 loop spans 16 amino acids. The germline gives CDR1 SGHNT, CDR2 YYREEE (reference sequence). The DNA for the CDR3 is TGTGCCAGCAGCTTGGCGGGGGTAGCGGTCCAAGAGACCCAGTACTTC. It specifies CASSLAGVAVQETQYF. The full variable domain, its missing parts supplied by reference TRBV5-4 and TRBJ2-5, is ETGVTQSPTHLIKTRGQQVTLRCSSQSGHNTVSWYQQALGQGPQFIFQYYREEENGRGNFPPRFSGLQFPNYSSELNVNALELDDSALYLCASSLAGVAVQETQYFGPGTRLLVL.

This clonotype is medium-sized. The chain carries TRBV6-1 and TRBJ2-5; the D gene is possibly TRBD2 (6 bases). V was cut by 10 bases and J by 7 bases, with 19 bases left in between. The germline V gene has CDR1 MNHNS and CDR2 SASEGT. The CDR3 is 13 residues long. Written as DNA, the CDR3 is TGTGCCATTTCTAGCGTCGGGGCCGGGACCCAGTACTTC. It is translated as CAISSVGAGTQYF.

The CDR3 nucleotides are TGTGCCAGCAGTTCTCGACGTCCAACGGTGGAGAACTATGGCTACACCTTC. As protein: CASSSRRPTVENYGYTF. The genes are TRBV11-2 and TRBJ1-2; D not resolved. Looked up from germline, CDR1 is SGHAT and CDR2 is FQNNGV. The CDR3 has 17 amino acids. V lost 6 bases and J 2 bases, leaving 22 bases between the germline ends.

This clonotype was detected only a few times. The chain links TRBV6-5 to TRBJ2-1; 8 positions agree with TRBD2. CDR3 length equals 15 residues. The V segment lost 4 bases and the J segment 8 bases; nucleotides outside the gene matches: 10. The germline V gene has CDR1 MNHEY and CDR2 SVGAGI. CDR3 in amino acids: CASSSLTSGWDEQFF. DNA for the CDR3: TGTGCCAGCAGTTCCCTTACTAGCGGCTGGGATGAGCAGTTCTTC.

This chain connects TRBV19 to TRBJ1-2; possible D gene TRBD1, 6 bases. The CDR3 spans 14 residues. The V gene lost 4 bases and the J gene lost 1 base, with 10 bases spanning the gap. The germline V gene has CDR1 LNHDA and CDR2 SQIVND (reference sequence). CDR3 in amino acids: CASSNRALNYGYTF. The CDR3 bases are TGTGCCAGTAGTAACAGGGCCCTTAACTATGGCTACACCTTC. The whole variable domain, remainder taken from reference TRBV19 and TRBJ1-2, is DGGITQSPKYLFRKEGQNVTLSCEQNLNHDAMYWYRQDPGQGLRLIYYSQIVNDFQKGDIAEGYSVSREKKESFPLTVTSAQKNPTAFYLCASSNRALNYGYTFGSGTRLTVV.

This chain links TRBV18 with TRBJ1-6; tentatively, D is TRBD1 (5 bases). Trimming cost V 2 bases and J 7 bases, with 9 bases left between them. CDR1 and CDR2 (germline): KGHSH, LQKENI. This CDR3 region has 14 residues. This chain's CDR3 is CASSPRGGNSPLHF. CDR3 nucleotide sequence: TGTGCCAGCTCACCAAGGGGAGGAAATTCACCCCTCCACTTT.

CDR3 bases: TGTGCCATCAGTGAGTCTCCGGGAGACGGGCAAGAGACCCAGTACTTC. Translating it yields CAISESPGDGQETQYF. J is TRBJ2-5 and V is TRBV10-3, with D possibly matching TRBD2 (6 bases). Germline V gene lookup returns CDR1 ENHRY and CDR2 SYGVKD. The V gene lost 0 bases and the J gene lost 2 bases, with 13 bases spanning the gap. This CDR3 is built from 16 residues.

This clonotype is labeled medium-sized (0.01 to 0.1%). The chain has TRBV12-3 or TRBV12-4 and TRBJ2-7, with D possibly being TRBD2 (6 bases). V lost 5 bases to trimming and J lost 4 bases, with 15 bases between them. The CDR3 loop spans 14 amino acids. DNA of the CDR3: TGTGCCAGCAGTGCCTCGGGAGCCGGTTACGAGCAGTACTTC. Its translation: CASSASGAGYEQYF.

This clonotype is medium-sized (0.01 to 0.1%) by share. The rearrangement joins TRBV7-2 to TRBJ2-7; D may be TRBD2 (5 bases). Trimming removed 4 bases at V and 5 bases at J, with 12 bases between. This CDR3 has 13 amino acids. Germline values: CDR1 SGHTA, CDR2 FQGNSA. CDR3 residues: CASSWLAGNEQYF. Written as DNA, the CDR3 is TGTGCCAGCAGCTGGCTAGCTGGTAACGAGCAGTACTTC.

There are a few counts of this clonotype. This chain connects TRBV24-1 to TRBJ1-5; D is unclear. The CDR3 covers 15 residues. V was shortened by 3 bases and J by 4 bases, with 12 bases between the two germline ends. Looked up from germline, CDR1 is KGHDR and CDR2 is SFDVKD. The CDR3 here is CATSDQTVGNQPQHF. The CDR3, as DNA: TGTGCCACCAGTGATCAGACCGTTGGGAATCAGCCCCAGCATTTT.

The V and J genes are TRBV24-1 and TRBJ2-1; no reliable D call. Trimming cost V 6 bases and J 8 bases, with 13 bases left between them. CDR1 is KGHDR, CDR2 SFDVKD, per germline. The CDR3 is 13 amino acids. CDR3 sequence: CATSRAGVDEQFF. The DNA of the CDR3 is TGTGCCACCAGTAGGGCCGGCGTCGATGAGCAGTTCTTC.